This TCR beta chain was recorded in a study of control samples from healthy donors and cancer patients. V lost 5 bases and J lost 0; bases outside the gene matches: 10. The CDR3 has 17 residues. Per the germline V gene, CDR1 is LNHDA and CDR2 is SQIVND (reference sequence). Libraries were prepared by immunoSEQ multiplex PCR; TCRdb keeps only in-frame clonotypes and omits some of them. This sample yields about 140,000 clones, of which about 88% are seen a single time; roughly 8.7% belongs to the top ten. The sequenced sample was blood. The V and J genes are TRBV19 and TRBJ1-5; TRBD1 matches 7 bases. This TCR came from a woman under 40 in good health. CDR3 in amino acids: CASSFRRDSISNQPQHF. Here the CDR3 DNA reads TGTGCCAGTAGTTTCCGAAGGGACAGTATTAGCAATCAGCCCCAGCATTTT.